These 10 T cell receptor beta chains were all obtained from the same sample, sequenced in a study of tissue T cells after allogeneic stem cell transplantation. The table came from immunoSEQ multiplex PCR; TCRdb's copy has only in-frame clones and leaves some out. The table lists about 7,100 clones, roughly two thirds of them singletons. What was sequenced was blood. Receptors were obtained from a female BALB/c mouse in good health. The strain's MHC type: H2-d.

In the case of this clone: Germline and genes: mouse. CDR3 protein: CASSDRSQNTLYF. CDR3 DNA, as far as it was read: TGTGCCAGCAGTGACAGAAGTCAAAACACCTTGTAC. The chain recombines TRBV13-1 with TRBJ2-4; no definite D call. The read finishes 1 residue shy of the CDR3 end, and the germline J gene is used to complete it. The germline V gene encodes CDR1 NSHNY and CDR2 SYGAGN. Trimming cost V 2 bases and J 0 bases, with 4 bases left between them. This CDR3 region has 13 residues.

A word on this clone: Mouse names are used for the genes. The covered CDR3 bases are TGTGCTAGCAGTTCACGACGAGACACCCAGTAC. Protein sequence: CASSSRRDTQY. The full CDR3 protein is CASSSRRDTQYF. V gene TRBV29 combines with J gene TRBJ2-5; D unclear. Read data end 1 residue before the CDR3 end; the end is taken from the germline J gene. The CDR3 extends over 12 amino acids. The germline V and J ends were trimmed by 4 bases and 5 bases, with 7 bases remaining between them. The germline V gene has CDR1 MSHET and CDR2 SYDVDS.

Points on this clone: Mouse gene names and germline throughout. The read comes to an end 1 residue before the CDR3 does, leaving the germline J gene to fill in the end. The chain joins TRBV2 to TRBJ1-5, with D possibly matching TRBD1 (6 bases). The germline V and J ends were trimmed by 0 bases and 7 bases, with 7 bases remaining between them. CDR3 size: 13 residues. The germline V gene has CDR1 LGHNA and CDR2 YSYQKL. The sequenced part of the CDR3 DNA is TGTGCCAGCAGCCAAGAGGGGACACAGGCTCCGCTT. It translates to CASSQEGTQAPL. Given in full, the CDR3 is CASSQEGTQAPLF.

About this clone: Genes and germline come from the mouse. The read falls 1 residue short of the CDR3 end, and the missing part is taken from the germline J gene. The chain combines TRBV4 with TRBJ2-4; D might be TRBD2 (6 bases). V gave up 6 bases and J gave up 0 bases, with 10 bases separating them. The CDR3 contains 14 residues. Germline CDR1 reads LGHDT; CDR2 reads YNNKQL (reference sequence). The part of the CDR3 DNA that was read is TGTGCCAGCAGACACTGGGCTAGTCAAAACACCTTGTAC. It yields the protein CASRHWASQNTLY. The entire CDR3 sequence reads CASRHWASQNTLYF.

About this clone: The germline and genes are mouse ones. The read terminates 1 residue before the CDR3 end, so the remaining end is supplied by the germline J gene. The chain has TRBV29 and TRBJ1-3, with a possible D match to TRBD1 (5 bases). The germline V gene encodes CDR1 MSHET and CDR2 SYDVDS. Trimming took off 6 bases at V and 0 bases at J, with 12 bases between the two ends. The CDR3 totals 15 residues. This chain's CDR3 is CASSLTADSGNTLYF. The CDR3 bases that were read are TGTGCTAGCAGCCTGACAGCGGATTCTGGAAATACGCTCTAT.

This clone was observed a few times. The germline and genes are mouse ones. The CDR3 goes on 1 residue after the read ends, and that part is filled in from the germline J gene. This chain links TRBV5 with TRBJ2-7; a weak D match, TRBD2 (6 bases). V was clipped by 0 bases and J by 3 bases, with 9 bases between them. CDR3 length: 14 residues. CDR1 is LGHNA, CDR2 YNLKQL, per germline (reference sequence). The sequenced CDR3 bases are TGTGCCAGCAGCCAAGATGGGGGACTCTATGAACAGTAC. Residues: CASSQDGGLYEQY. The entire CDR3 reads CASSQDGGLYEQYF.

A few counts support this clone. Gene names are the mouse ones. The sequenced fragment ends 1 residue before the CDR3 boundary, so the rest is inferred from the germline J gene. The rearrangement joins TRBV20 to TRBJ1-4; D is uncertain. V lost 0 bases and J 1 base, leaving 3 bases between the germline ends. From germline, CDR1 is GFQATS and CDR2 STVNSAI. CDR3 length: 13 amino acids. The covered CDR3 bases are TGTGGTGCTAGGGACAGTTCCAACGAAAGATTATTT. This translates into CGARDSSNERLF. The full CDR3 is CGARDSSNERLFF.

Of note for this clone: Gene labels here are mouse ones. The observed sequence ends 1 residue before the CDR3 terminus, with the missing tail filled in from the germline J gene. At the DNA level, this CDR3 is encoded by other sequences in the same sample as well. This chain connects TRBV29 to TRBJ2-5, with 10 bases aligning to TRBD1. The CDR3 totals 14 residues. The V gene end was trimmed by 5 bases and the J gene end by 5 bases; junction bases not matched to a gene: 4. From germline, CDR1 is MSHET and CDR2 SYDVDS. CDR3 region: CASSPGTGADTQYF. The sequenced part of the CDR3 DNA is TGTGCTAGCAGTCCCGGGACAGGGGCAGACACCCAGTAC.

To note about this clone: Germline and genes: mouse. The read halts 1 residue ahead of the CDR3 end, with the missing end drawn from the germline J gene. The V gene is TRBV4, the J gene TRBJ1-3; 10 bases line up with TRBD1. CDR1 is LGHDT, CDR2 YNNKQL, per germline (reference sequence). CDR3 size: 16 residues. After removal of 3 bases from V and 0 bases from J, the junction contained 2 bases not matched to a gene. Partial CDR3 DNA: TGTGCCAGCAGCTACGGACAGGGGGGTTCTGGAAATACGCTCTAT. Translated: CASSYGQGGSGNTLY. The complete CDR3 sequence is CASSYGQGGSGNTLYF.

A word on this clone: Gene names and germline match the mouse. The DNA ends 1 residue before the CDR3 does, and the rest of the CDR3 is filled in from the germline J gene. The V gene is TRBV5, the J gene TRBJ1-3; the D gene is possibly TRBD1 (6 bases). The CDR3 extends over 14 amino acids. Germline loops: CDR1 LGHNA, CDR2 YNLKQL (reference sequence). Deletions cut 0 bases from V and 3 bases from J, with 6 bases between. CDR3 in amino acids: CASSQEQGGNTLYF. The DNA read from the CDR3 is TGTGCCAGCAGCCAAGAACAGGGTGGAAATACGCTCTAT.